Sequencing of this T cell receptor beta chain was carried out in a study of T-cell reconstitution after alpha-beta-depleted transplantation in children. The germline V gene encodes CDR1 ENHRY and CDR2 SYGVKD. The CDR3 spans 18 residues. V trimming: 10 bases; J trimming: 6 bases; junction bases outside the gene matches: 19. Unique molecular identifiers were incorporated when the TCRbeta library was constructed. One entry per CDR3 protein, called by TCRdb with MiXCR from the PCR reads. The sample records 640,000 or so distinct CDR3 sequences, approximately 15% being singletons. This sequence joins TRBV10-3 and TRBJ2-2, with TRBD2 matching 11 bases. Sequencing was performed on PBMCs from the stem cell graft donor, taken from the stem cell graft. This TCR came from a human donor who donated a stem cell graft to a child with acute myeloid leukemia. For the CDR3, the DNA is TGTGCCACCGGAAGTAGGCTAGCGGGGGGCCGGGTCGCCGGGGAGCTGTTTTTT. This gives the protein CATGSRLAGGRVAGELFF.